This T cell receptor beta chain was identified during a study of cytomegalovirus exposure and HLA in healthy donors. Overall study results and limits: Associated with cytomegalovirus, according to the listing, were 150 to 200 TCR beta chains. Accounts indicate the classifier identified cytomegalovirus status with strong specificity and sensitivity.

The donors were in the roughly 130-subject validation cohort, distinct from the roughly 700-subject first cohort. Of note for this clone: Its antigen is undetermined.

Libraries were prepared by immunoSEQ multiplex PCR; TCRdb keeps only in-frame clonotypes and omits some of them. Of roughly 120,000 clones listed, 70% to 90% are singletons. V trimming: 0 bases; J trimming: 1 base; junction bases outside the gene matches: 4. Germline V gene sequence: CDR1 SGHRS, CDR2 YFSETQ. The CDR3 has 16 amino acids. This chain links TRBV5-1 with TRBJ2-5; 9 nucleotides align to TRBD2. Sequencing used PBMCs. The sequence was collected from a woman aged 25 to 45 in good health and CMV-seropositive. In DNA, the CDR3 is TGCGCCAGCAGCTTGGTCCTAGCGGGACTCCAAGAGACCCAGTACTTC. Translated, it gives CASSLVLAGLQETQYF.